This T cell receptor beta chain originates from a study of T-cell reconstitution after alpha-beta-depleted transplantation in children. Turning to this clonotype: No antigen is known for it.

As it was prepared, the TCRbeta library received unique molecular identifiers. Using its own MiXCR run on the PCR reads, TCRdb lists one record per CDR3 protein. The sample records a few hundred thousand distinct CDR3 sequences, 25% to 30% being singletons. Trimming removed 1 base at V and 1 base at J, with 11 bases between. The CDR3 covers 16 residues. Germline assignment: CDR1 SGHKS and CDR2 YYEKEE (reference sequence). Regarding the study as a whole: About two months after transplant, alpha-beta T cells reportedly came from several hundred expanded graft clones. Recipient T cells and thymic progenitors that survived were the source of the high TCRbeta diversity seen at day 60 in some patients. Newly made T cells mostly supplied T-cell counts and diversity one year after transplant.

The V and J genes are TRBV5-5 and TRBJ2-2; no clear D. This sequence originates from a boy younger than two with Wiskott-Aldrich syndrome, due to receive a stem cell transplant. The sample in question was PBMCs, obtained before TCRalphabeta/CD19-depleted stem cell transplant. The CDR3 region is CASSLRVVKNTGELFF. The CDR3 nucleotides read TGTGCCAGCAGCTTGAGGGTAGTCAAGAACACCGGGGAGCTGTTTTTT.